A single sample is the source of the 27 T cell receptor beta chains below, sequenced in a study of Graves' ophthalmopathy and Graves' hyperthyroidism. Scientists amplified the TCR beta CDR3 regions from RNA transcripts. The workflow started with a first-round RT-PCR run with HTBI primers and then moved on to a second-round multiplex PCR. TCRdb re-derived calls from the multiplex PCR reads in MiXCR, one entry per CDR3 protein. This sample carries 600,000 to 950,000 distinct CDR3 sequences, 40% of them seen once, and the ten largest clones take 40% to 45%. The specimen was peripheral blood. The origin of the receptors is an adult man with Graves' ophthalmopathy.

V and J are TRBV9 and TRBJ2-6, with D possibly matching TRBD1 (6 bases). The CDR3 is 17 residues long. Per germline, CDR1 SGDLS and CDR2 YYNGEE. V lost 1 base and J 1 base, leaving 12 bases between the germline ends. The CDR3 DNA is TGTGCCAGCAGCGTAAAGGGGGATATGTCTGGGGCCAACGTCCTGACTTTC. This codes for CASSVKGDMSGANVLTF. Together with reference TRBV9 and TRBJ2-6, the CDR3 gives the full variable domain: DSGVTQTPKHLITATGQRVTLRCSPRSGDLSVYWYQQSLDQGLQFLIQYYNGEERAKGNILERFSAQQFPDLHSELNLSSLELGDSALYFCASSVKGDMSGANVLTFGAGSRLTVL.

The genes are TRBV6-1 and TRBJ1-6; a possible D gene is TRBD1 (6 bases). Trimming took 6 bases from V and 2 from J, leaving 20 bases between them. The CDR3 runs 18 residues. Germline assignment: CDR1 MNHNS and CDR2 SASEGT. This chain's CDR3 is CASRKFLQGAAYNSPLHF. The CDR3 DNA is TGTGCCAGCAGGAAGTTCCTACAGGGCGCGGCCTATAATTCACCCCTCCACTTT.

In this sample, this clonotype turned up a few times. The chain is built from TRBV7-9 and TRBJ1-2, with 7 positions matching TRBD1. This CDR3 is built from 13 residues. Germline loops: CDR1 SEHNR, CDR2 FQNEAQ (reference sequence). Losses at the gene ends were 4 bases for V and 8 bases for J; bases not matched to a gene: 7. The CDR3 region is CASSSGGIGGYTF. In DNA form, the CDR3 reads TGTGCCAGCAGCTCAGGGGGGATCGGAGGCTACACCTTC.

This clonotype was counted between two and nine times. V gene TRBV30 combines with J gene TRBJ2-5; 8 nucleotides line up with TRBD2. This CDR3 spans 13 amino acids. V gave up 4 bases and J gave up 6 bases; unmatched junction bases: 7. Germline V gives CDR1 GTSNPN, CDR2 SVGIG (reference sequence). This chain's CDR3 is CAWNQRERKTQYF. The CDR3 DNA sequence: TGTGCCTGGAATCAGCGGGAGAGAAAGACCCAGTACTTC. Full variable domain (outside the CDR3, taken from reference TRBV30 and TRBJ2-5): SQTIHQWPATLVQPVGSPLSLECTVEGTSNPNLYWYRQAAGRGLQLLFYSVGIGQISSEVPQNLSASRPQDRQFILSSKKLLLSDSGFYLCAWNQRERKTQYFGPGTRLLVL.

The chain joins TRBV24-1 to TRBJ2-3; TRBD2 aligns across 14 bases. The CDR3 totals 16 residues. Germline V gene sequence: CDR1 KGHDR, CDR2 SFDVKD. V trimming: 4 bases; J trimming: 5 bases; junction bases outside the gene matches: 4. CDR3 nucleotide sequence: TGTGCCACCAGTGACAGTGGACTAGCGGGGGGAGATACGCAGTATTTT. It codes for CATSDSGLAGGDTQYF.

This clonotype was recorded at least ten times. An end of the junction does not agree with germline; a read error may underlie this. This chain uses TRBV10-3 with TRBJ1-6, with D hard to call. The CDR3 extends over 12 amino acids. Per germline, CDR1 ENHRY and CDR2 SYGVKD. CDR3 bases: TGTGCCAGCAGTGATGGGAATTCACCCCTCCACTTT. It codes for CASSDGNSPLHF.

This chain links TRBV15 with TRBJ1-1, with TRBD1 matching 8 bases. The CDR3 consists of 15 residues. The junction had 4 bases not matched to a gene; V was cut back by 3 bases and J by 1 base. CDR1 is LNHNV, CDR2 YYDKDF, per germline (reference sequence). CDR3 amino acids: CATSSHGQGNTEAFF. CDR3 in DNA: TGTGCCACCAGCAGCCACGGACAGGGGAACACTGAAGCTTTCTTT.

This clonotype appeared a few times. CDR3 bases: TGTGCCTGGATACCGCAGAACACTGAAGCTTTCTTT. Translating it yields CAWIPQNTEAFF. The chain carries TRBV30 and TRBJ1-1; no clear D. CDR1 GTSNPN and CDR2 SVGIG come from the germline V gene (reference sequence). The V end was cut by 4 bases, the J end by 1 base, with 7 bases between. This CDR3 is 12 amino acids long.

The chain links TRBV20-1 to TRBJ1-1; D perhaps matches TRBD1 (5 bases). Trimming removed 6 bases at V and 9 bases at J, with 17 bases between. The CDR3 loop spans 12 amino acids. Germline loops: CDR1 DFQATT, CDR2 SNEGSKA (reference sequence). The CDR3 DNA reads TGCAGTGCCACGACTCCCTCAGGGAAAGCTTTCTTT. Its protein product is CSATTPSGKAFF.

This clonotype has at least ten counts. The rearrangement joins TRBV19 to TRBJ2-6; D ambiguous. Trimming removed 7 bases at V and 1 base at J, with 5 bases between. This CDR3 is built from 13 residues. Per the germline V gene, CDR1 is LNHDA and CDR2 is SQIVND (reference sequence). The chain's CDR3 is CASTMSGANVLTF. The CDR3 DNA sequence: TGTGCCAGTACGATGTCTGGGGCCAACGTCCTGACTTTC.

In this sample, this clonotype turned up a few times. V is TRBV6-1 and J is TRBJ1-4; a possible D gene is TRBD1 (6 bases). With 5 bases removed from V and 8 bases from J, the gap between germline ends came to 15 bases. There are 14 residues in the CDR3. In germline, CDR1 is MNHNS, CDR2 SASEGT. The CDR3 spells CASSHRAHGEKLFF. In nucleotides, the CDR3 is TGTGCCAGCAGTCACAGGGCCCATGGAGAAAAACTGTTTTTT.

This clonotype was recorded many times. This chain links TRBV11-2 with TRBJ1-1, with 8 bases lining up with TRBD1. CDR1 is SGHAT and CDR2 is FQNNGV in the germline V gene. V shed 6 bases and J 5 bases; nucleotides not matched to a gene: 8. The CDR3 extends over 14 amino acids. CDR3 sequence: CASSEQGARTEAFF. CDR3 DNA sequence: TGTGCCAGCAGTGAGCAGGGGGCGAGGACTGAAGCTTTCTTT.

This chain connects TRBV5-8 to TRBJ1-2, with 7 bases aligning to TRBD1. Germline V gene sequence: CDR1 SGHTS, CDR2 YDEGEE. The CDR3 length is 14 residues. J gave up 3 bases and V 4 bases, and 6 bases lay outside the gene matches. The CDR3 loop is CASSNFDRDYGYTF. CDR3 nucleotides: TGTGCCAGCAGCAACTTCGACAGGGACTATGGCTACACCTTC.

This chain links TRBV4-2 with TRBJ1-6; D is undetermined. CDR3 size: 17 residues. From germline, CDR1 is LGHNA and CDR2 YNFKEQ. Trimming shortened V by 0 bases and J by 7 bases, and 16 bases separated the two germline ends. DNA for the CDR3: TGTGCCAGCAGCCAAGAGGGAACTGGGCGCCTGAATTCACCCCTCCACTTT. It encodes CASSQEGTGRLNSPLHF.

CDR3 sequence: CASSQEQPGEQYF. In nucleotides, the CDR3 is TGTGCCAGCAGCCAAGAACAGCCTGGGGAGCAGTACTTC. The chain joins TRBV7-9 to TRBJ2-7; the D is unclear. Germline assignment: CDR1 SEHNR and CDR2 FQNEAQ (reference sequence). The CDR3 is made up of 13 amino acids. The V and J ends lost 5 bases and 7 bases respectively, with 15 bases between them. Using reference TRBV7-9 and TRBJ2-7 for the parts outside the CDR3, the full variable domain is DTGVSQNPRHKITKRGQNVTFRCDPISEHNRLYWYRQTLGQGPEFLTYFQNEAQLEKSRLLSDRFSAERPKGSFSTLEIQRTEQGDSAMYLCASSQEQPGEQYFGPGTRLTVT.

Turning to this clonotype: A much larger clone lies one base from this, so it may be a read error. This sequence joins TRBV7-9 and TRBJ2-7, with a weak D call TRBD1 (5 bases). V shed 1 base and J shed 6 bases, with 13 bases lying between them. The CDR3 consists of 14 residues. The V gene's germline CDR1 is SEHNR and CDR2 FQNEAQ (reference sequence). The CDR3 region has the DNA TGTGCCAGCAGCTTAGGGGGCGCTACTGCCGAGCAGTACTTC. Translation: CASSLGGATAEQYF.

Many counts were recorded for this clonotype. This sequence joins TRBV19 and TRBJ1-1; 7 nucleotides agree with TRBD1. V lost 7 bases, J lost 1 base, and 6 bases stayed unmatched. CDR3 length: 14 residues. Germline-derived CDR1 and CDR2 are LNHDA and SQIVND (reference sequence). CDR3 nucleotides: TGTGCCAGTACCCGCACAGGGGCGAACACTGAAGCTTTCTTT. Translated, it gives CASTRTGANTEAFF.

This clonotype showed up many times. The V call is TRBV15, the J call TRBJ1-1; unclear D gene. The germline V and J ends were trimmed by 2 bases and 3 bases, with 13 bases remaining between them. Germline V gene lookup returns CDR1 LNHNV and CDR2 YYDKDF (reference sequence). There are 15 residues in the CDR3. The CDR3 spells CATSRPVRADTEAFF. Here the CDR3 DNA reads TGTGCCACCAGCAGACCCGTGAGGGCAGACACTGAAGCTTTCTTT.

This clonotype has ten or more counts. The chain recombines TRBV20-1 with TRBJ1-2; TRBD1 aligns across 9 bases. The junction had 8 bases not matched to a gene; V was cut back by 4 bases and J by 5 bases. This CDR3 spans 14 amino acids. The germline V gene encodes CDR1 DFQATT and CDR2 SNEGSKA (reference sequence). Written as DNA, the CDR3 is TGCAGTGCTACCGACCAGGGACAGGGATATGGCTACACCTTC. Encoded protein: CSATDQGQGYGYTF.

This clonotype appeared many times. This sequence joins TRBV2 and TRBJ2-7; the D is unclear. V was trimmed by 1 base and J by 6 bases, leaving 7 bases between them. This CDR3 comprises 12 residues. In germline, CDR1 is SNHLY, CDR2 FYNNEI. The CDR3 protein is CASSEEVTEQYF. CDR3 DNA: TGTGCCAGCAGTGAAGAAGTTACCGAGCAGTACTTC.

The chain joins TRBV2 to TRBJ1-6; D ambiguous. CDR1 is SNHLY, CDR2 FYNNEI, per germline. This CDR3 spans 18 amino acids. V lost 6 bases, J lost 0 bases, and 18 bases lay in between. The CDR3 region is CASSFRRPRGSYNSPLHF. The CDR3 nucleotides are TGTGCCAGCAGCTTTCGAAGACCCCGTGGCTCCTATAATTCACCCCTCCACTTT.

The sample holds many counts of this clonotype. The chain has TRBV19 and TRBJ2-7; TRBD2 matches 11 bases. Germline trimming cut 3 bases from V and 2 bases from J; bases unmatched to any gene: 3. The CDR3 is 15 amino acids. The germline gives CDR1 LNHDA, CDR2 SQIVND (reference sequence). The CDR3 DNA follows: TGTGCCAGTAGTATGGGACTAGCGGAAACCTACGAGCAGTACTTC. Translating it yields CASSMGLAETYEQYF. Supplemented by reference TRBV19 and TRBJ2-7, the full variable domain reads DGGITQSPKYLFRKEGQNVTLSCEQNLNHDAMYWYRQDPGQGLRLIYYSQIVNDFQKGDIAEGYSVSREKKESFPLTVTSAQKNPTAFYLCASSMGLAETYEQYFGPGTRLTVT.

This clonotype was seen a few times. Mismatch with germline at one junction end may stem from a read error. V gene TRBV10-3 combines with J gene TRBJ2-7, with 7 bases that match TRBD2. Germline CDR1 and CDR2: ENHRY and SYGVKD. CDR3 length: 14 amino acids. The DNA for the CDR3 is TGTGCCAGCAGTGGGGCGGGAGTCGGCTACGAGCAGTACTTC. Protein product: CASSGAGVGYEQYF.

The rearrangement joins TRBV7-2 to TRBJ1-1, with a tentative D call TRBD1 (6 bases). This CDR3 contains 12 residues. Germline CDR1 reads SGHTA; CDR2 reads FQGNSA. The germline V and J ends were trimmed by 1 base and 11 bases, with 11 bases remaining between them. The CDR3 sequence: CASSLGPRGAFF. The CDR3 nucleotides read TGTGCCAGCAGCTTAGGGCCCAGGGGTGCTTTCTTT.

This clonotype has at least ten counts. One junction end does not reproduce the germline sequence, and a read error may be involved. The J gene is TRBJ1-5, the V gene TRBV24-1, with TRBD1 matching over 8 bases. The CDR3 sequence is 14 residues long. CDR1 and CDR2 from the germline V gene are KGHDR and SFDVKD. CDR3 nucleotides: TGTGCCAGCAGTCCCGACAGGGGAGATCAGCCCCAGCATTTT. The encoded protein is CASSPDRGDQPQHF.

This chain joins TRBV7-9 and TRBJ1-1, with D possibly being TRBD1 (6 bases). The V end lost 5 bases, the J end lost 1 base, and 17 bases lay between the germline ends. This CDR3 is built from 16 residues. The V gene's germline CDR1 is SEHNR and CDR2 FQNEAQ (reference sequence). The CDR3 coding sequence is TGTGCCAGCAGCCCCCGTGGAGGGGGACCGAACACTGAAGCTTTCTTT. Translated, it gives CASSPRGGGPNTEAFF.

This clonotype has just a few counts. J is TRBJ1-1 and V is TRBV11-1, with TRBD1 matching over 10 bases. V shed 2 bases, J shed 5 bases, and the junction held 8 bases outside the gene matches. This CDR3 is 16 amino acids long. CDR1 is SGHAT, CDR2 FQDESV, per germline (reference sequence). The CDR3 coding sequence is TGTGCCAGCAGCTTAACTCCGGGACAGGGGAGGACTGAAGCTTTCTTT. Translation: CASSLTPGQGRTEAFF.